This T cell receptor beta chain was found in a study of shared clonotypes between healthy human individuals. The study's findings and limits: Depth was large, yet rarefaction showed that sorted-subset sequencing was incomplete. Memory subsets generally showed smaller estimated richness than naive subsets did.

This clone has a handful of counts. The target antigen is unknown. This CDR3 comprises 13 residues. Germline V CDR1 and CDR2: PRHDT, FYEKMQ (reference sequence). The V end was cut by 5 bases, the J end by 1 base, with 8 bases between. The naive CD8 population came from CD45RO-negative cells selected for CCR7, without terminally differentiated effector memory CD45RA+ cells. For every subset, genomic DNA was evenly distributed across several immunoSEQ plates. The repertoire was sequenced with immunoSEQ multiplex PCR; TCRdb's copy has only in-frame clones and lacks some. Of roughly 550,000 clones listed, 95% were seen once; the top ten hold around 0.097%.

V and J are TRBV13 and TRBJ2-5; D gene unclear. The source of this sequence is a woman aged 25 to 45 in good health. The sequencing input was naive CD8+ T cells sorted from blood. CDR3 sequence: CASSDGRQETQYF. CDR3 nucleotides: TGTGCCAGCAGCGACGGACGCCAAGAGACCCAGTACTTC.